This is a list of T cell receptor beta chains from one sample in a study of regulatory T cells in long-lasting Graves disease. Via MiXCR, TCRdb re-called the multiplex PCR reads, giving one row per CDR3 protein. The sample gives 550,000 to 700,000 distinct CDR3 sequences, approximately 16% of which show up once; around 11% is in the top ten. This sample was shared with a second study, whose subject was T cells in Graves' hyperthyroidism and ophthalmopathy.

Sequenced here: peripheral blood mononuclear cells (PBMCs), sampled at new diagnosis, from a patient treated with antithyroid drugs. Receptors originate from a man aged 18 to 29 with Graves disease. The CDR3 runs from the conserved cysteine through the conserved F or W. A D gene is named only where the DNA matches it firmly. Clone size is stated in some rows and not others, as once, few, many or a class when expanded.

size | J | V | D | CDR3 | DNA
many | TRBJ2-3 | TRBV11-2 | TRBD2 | CASSLREGVTDTQYF | TGTGCCAGCAGTCTACGGGAGGGGGTCACAGATACGCAGTATTTT
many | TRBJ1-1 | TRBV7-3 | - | CASSQGGANEAFF | TGTGCCAGCAGCCAAGGGGGGGCCAATGAAGCTTTCTTT
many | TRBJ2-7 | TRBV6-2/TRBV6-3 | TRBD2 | CASSDIAGGPTYEQYF | TGTGCCAGCAGTGATATAGCGGGAGGGCCGACCTACGAGCAGTACTTC
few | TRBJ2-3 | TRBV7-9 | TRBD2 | CASGSTTSGVDYSTDTQYF | TGTGCCAGCGGCTCGACAACTAGCGGGGTCGATTATAGCACAGATACGCAGTATTTT
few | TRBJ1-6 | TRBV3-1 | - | CASSLGQGPYSNSPLHF | TGTGCCAGCAGCCTTGGACAAGGACCCTATTCTAATTCACCCCTCCACTTT
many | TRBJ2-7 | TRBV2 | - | CASNFDRSTYEQYF | TGTGCCAGCAACTTCGACAGGTCAACCTACGAGCAGTACTTC
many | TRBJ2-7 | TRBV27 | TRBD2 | CASSLRLAGHMMQQYF | TGTGCCAGCAGTCTCAGACTAGCGGGGCATATGATGCAGCAGTACTTC
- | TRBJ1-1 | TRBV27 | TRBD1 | CASSLQTGVLGEAFF | TGTGCCAGCAGTTTGCAGACAGGGGTGTTAGGTGAAGCTTTCTTT
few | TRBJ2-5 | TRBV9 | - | CASSVRGGETQYF | TGTGCCAGCAGCGTAAGGGGCGGGGAGACCCAGTACTTC
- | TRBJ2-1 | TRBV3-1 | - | CASSQTPWTQFF | TGTGCCAGCAGCCAAACTCCGTGGACCCAGTTCTTC
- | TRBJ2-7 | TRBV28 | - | CASSLFGTSPGGEQYF | TGTGCCAGCAGTTTATTCGGGACATCACCCGGGGGGGAGCAGTACTTC
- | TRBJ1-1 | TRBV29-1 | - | CSVDSSNTEAFF | TGCAGCGTTGACAGTTCGAACACTGAAGCTTTCTTT
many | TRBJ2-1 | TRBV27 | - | CASSPRTVHNEQFF | TGTGCCAGCAGTCCAAGGACAGTCCACAATGAGCAGTTCTTC
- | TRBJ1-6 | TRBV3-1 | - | CASSPGGTMYNSPLHF | TGTGCCAGCAGCCCGGGGGGCACTATGTATAATTCACCCCTCCACTTT
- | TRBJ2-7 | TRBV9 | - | CASSVGSIYEQYF | TGTGCCAGCAGCGTCGGGTCCATCTACGAGCAGTACTTC
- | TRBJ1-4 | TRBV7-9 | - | CASSLEGARNEKLFF | TGTGCCAGCAGCCTAGAAGGGGCCCGAAATGAAAAACTGTTTTTT
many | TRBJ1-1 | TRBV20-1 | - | CSATRGGVNTEAFF | TGCAGTGCCACAAGAGGGGGGGTGAACACTGAAGCTTTCTTT
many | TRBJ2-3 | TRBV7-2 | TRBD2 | CASSPLLVAGGPSTDTQYF | TGTGCCAGCAGCCCCCTCTTGGTAGCGGGAGGCCCTAGCACAGATACGCAGTATTTT
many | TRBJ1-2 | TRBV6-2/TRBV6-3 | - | CASSYSRSFYGYTF | TGTGCCAGCAGTTACTCCCGAAGCTTCTATGGCTACACCTTC
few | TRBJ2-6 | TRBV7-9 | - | CAGRQGFGGRNAGANVLTF | TGTGCCGGACGACAGGGGTTCGGCGGGAGAAATGCTGGGGCCAACGTCCTGACTTTC
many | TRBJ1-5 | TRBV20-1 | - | CSATWSGTNQPQHF | TGCAGTGCTACCTGGTCAGGGACCAATCAGCCCCAGCATTTT
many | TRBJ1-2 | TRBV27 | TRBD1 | CASRAGGGYGYTF | TGTGCCAGCAGGGCAGGGGGGGGCTATGGCTACACCTTC
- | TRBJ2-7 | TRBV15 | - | CATRRAQAISYEQYF | TGTGCCACCAGGAGAGCGCAAGCAATCTCCTACGAGCAGTACTTC
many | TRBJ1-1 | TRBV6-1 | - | CASSEAWGWNTEAFF | TGTGCCAGCAGTGAAGCTTGGGGGTGGAACACTGAAGCTTTCTTT
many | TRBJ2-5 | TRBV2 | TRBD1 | CASSAWTGSETQYF | TGTGCCAGCAGTGCGTGGACAGGGTCAGAGACCCAGTACTTC
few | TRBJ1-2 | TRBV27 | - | CASSSSARVNGYTF | TGTGCCAGCAGTTCGTCGGCCAGGGTCAATGGCTACACCTTC
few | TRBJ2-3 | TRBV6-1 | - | CASTEGVTLGTQYF | TGTGCCAGCACGGAGGGAGTAACTCTCGGTACGCAGTATTTT
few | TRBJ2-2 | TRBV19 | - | CASRLGVVPGELFF | TGTGCCAGTAGGCTGGGGGTTGTCCCCGGGGAGCTGTTTTTT
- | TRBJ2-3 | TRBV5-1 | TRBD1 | CASSSALGGEDTQYF | TGCGCCAGCAGCTCCGCGTTAGGGGGCGAAGATACGCAGTATTTT
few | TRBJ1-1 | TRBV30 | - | CAWNLQGRGEAFF | TGTGCCTGGAACTTACAGGGTAGGGGTGAAGCTTTCTTT
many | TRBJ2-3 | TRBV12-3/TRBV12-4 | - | CASTPRRSADTQYF | TGTGCCAGCACCCCACGGCGGAGTGCGGATACGCAGTATTTT
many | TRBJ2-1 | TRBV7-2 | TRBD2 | CASSLMAGVTYNEQFF | TGTGCCAGCAGCTTAATGGCGGGAGTTACCTACAATGAGCAGTTCTTC
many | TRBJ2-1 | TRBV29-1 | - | CSVAGGVNEQFF | TGCAGCGTCGCCGGGGGAGTGAATGAGCAGTTCTTC
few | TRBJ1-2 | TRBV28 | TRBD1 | CASSFPGQGPPSAGYAF | TGTGCCAGCAGTTTCCCCGGACAGGGGCCCCCCTCTGCTGGCTACGCCTTC
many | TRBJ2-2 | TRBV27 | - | CASSTRTMLTGELFF | TGTGCCAGCAGTACCCGGACTATGCTCACCGGGGAGCTGTTTTTT
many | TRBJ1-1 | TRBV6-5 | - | CASSYSGGRTEAFF | TGTGCCAGCAGTTACTCCGGGGGCCGAACTGAAGCTTTCTTT
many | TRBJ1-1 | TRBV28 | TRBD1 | CASSRTGGAEAFF | TGTGCCAGCAGCCGGACAGGGGGAGCTGAAGCTTTCTTT
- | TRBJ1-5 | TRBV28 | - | CASSTRGFGNQPQHF | TGTGCCAGCAGCACAAGGGGATTTGGCAATCAGCCCCAGCATTTT
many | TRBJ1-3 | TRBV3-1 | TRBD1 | CASSQEGQGVVGNTIYF | TGTGCCAGCAGCCAAGAGGGACAGGGGGTCGTTGGAAACACCATATATTTT
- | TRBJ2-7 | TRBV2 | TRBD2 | CASRRLAGVNEQYF | TGTGCCAGCAGACGACTAGCGGGAGTCAACGAGCAGTACTTC
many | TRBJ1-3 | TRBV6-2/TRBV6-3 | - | CASSYGAGSSGNTIYF | TGTGCCAGCAGTTACGGGGCAGGAAGCTCTGGAAACACCATATATTTT
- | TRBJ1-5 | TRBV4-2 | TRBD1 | CASSEDRAFNQPQHF | TGTGCCAGCAGCGAGGACAGGGCTTTCAATCAGCCCCAGCATTTT
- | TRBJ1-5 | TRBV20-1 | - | CSALDIRNQPQHF | TGCAGTGCCCTGGACATACGCAATCAGCCCCAGCATTTT
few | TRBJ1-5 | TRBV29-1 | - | CSVEDPTVPNQPQHF | TGCAGCGTTGAAGATCCGACGGTTCCGAATCAGCCCCAGCATTTT
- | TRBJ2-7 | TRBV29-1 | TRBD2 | CSVAGGRNEQYF | TGCAGCGTTGCGGGCGGGAGGAACGAGCAGTACTTC
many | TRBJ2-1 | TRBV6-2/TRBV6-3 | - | CASSYSGRINEQFF | TGTGCCAGCAGTTACAGCGGCCGAATCAATGAGCAGTTCTTC
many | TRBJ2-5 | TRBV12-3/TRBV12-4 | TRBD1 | CASSRRQGQETQYF | TGTGCCAGCAGTCGAAGACAGGGCCAAGAGACCCAGTACTTC
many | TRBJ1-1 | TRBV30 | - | CAWSAPVAEAFF | TGTGCCTGGAGTGCCCCGGTGGCTGAAGCTTTCTTT
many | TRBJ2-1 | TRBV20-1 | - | CSATPADSPRPNEQFF | TGCAGTGCTACTCCCGCAGACTCCCCCCGACCGAATGAGCAGTTCTTC
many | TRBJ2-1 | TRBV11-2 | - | CASRLMDEQFF | TGTGCCAGCAGGCTTATGGATGAGCAGTTCTTC
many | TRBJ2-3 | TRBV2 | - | CASNQRGTTDTQYF | TGTGCCAGCAACCAAAGGGGTACCACAGATACGCAGTATTTT
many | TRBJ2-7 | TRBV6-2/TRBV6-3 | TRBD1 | CASSYSRTGGNEQYF | TGTGCCAGCAGTTACTCGAGGACAGGGGGAAACGAGCAGTACTTC
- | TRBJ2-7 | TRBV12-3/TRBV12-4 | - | CASSLRQNYEQYF | TGTGCCAGCAGTCTTCGACAGAACTACGAGCAGTACTTC
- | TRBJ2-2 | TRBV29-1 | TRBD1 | CSVKGGVLPGELFF | TGCAGCGTTAAAGGGGGCGTCTTGCCCGGGGAGCTGTTTTTT